The next 13 T cell receptor beta chains were all read from a single sample in a study of cytomegalovirus exposure and HLA in healthy donors. Sequencing was performed with immunoSEQ multiplex PCR; in TCRdb, only in-frame clones are kept and a portion is missing. The sample holds more than 55,000 clones, roughly 90% seen once. Sequencing input: PBMCs. All receptors come from a woman aged 18-29 years in good health and CMV-seronegative.

The chain uses TRBV4-2 and TRBJ2-3; TRBD2 agrees at 10 bases. The V gene end was trimmed by 10 bases and the J gene end by 4 bases; junction bases not matched to a gene: 20. The CDR3 covers 18 residues. Germline-derived CDR1 and CDR2 are LGHNA and YNFKEQ. The CDR3 DNA reads TGTGCCACCTCGCACACCGGGACTAGCGCCCAGGGGGCAGATACGCAGTATTTT. It encodes CATSHTGTSAQGADTQYF.

This clone was recorded only once. V gene TRBV25-1 combines with J gene TRBJ1-1; D is perhaps TRBD1 (6 bases). CDR1 and CDR2 from the germline V gene are MGHDK and SYGVNS. Deletions cut 6 bases from V and 11 bases from J, with 22 bases between. This CDR3 spans 14 amino acids. The CDR3 reads CASREGEGGLRAFF. In nucleotides, the CDR3 is TGTGCCAGCAGAGAAGGTGAGGGGGGGCTACGCGCTTTCTTT.

The chain has TRBV28 and TRBJ1-2; D unresolved. Trimming left V 6 bases short and J 7 bases short, with 21 bases between. Germline-derived CDR1 and CDR2 are MDHEN and SYDVKM. The length of the CDR3 is 15 residues. DNA for the CDR3: TGTGCCAGCAGCCTAGGCTCCCCGGTAGGAGGTGGCTACACCTTC. Translating it yields CASSLGSPVGGGYTF.

V and J are TRBV6-1 and TRBJ2-2; 8 bases match TRBD1. CDR1 is MNHNS and CDR2 is SASEGT in the germline V gene. Germline trimming cut 2 bases from V and 7 bases from J; bases unmatched to any gene: 3. The CDR3 sequence is 14 residues long. DNA of the CDR3: TGTGCCAGCAGTGAACAGGGGGCCGTCGGGGAGCTGTTTTTT. It encodes CASSEQGAVGELFF.

The V call is TRBV7-2, the J call TRBJ2-7; TRBD1 might be the D (5 bases). The CDR3 has 13 amino acids. The germline V and J ends were trimmed by 2 bases and 3 bases, with 8 bases remaining between them. The germline V gene encodes CDR1 SGHTA and CDR2 FQGNSA. CDR3 bases: TGTGCCAGCAGCTTACAGGGTGGCTACGAGCAGTACTTC. Translation gives CASSLQGGYEQYF.

This sequence joins TRBV28 and TRBJ1-1, with D unresolved. CDR1 is MDHEN, CDR2 SYDVKM, per germline. Between the trimmed V and J ends, which lost 5 bases and 6 bases, there was a span of 7 bases. This CDR3 is built from 11 residues. The CDR3 loop reads CASSRRPEAFF. CDR3 bases: TGTGCCAGCAGTCGGAGGCCTGAAGCTTTCTTT.

This chain connects TRBV7-2 to TRBJ2-3; D is unresolved. V dropped 3 bases and J dropped 1 base, with 5 bases sitting between them. Germline loops: CDR1 SGHTA, CDR2 FQGNSA. The CDR3 is made up of 13 amino acids. The CDR3 protein is CASSFYGTDTQYF. DNA of the CDR3: TGTGCCAGCAGCTTCTACGGCACAGATACGCAGTATTTT.

In this sample, this clone turned up a few times. The V and J genes are TRBV7-2 and TRBJ2-7; a weak D match, TRBD2 (6 bases). Germline CDR1 and CDR2: SGHTA and FQGNSA. The CDR3 consists of 15 residues. Trimming stripped 1 base from V and 0 bases from J, with 10 bases between. CDR3 DNA: TGTGCCAGCAGCTTAGGGCTCGGGGGCTCCTACGAGCAGTACTTC. It specifies CASSLGLGGSYEQYF.

This clone was found once. This chain joins TRBV5-1 and TRBJ1-2; weak D call: TRBD1 (5 bases). CDR3 length: 17 residues. Germline-derived CDR1 and CDR2 are SGHRS and YFSETQ. Trimming cost V 4 bases and J 0 bases, with 19 bases left between them. CDR3 sequence: CASSKRTPGTANYGYTF. CDR3 DNA: TGCGCCAGCAGCAAAAGGACACCGGGTACGGCTAACTATGGCTACACCTTC.

This chain uses TRBV6-1 with TRBJ2-7, with 11 bases aligning to TRBD2. The ends lost 6 bases at V and 2 bases at J; junction bases unmatched: 3. In germline, CDR1 is MNHNS, CDR2 SASEGT. The CDR3 consists of 14 residues. The CDR3 region is CASRGTSGTYEQYF. The CDR3 DNA follows: TGTGCCAGCAGGGGGACTAGCGGTACCTACGAGCAGTACTTC.

V is TRBV5-1 and J is TRBJ1-1, with 9 bases fitting TRBD1. From germline, CDR1 is SGHRS and CDR2 YFSETQ. The CDR3 length is 14 residues. V lost 3 bases to trimming and J lost 3 bases; unmatched junction nucleotides: 3. The CDR3 protein is CASSSRTGDTEAFF. For the CDR3, the DNA is TGCGCCAGCAGCTCAAGGACAGGGGACACTGAAGCTTTCTTT.

The chain has TRBV19 and TRBJ1-1; D not certain. This CDR3 contains 13 residues. Germline CDR1 is LNHDA and CDR2 is SQIVND (reference sequence). V lost 8 bases and J lost 5, with 15 bases in between. In DNA, the CDR3 is TGTGCCAGTGGCAGGTTCCCGGATACTGAAGCTTTCTTT. Its translation is CASGRFPDTEAFF.

This clone was counted once. The chain joins TRBV27 to TRBJ2-7, with D possibly being TRBD1 (5 bases). Trimming shortened V by 5 bases and J by 3 bases, and 14 bases separated the two germline ends. The CDR3 loop spans 14 amino acids. Per the germline V gene, CDR1 is MNHEY and CDR2 is SMNVEV (reference sequence). CDR3 loop: CASSPWTTHYEQYF. The CDR3, as DNA: TGTGCCAGCAGTCCATGGACAACACACTACGAGCAGTACTTC.